The rows below give T cell receptor beta chains drawn from one sample of a study of molecular identifiers for immune sequencing clone quantification. TCRdb used MiXCR to reprocess the PCR reads, holding one entry per CDR3 protein. The profile shows more than 450,000 distinct CDR3 sequences, about a fifth of them singletons. Sample: naive CD8+ T cells from blood, with Jurkat cell RNA spiked in. These receptors all stem from a human donor in good health. Some libraries in this study had Jurkat cell RNA spiked in. CDR3s include the opening cysteine and the closing phenylalanine or tryptophan. The D gene is left open where the match is weak. Where a row states a size, it is once, few, many or the class of an expanded clone; other rows omit it.

v_gene,abundance,d_gene,j_gene,CDR3aa,CDR3nt
TRBV6-2/TRBV6-3,many,TRBD2,TRBJ2-3,CASSASTSGRKDTQYF,TGTGCCAGCAGTGCCTCGACTAGCGGGAGAAAGGATACGCAGTATTTT
TRBV7-6,-,-,TRBJ2-3,CASSLGGGGPDTQYF,TGTGCCAGCAGCTTGGGGGGGGGGGGCCCAGATACGCAGTATTTT
TRBV18,-,TRBD1,TRBJ2-5,CASSPYGQGAEETQYF,TGTGCCAGCTCACCATACGGACAGGGGGCGGAAGAGACCCAGTACTTC
TRBV20-1,many,-,TRBJ1-5,CSAVPSGNQPQHF,TGCAGTGCCGTTCCTTCGGGCAATCAGCCCCAGCATTTT
TRBV11-2,-,TRBD1,TRBJ1-1,CASSPTGVRYDTEAFF,TGTGCCAGCAGCCCTACAGGGGTGAGGTATGACACTGAAGCTTTCTTT
TRBV20-1,-,-,TRBJ1-1,CSALDSDNTEACF,TGCAGTGCTCTAGACAGCGATAACACTGAAGCTTGCTTT
TRBV5-6,-,-,TRBJ1-5,CASSLRRASNQPQHF,TGTGCCAGCAGCTTAAGGAGGGCGAGCAATCAGCCCCAGCATTTT
TRBV7-8,many,-,TRBJ2-7,CASSLGVEPGEQYF,TGTGCCAGCAGCTTAGGGGTCGAACCGGGCGAGCAGTACTTC
TRBV15,-,-,TRBJ2-5,CATSRDRTNGQETQYF,TGTGCCACCAGCAGAGATCGGACTAACGGACAAGAGACCCAGTACTTC
TRBV27,many,-,TRBJ2-3,CASSNSDTQYF,TGTGCCAGCAGTAATTCAGATACGCAGTATTTT
TRBV2,once,TRBD1,TRBJ2-7,CASSEGRQGGYYEQYF,TGTGCCAGCAGTGAAGGACGACAGGGGGGATACTACGAGCAGTACTTC
TRBV24-1,many,-,TRBJ2-5,CATSDGETQYF,TGTGCCACCAGTGATGGAGAGACCCAGTACTTC
TRBV29-1,many,TRBD1,TRBJ2-3,CSVVSADRGLTDTQYF,TGCAGCGTTGTTAGTGCAGACAGGGGGTTGACAGATACGCAGTATTTT
TRBV7-9,few,TRBD2,TRBJ2-1,CASSLGLAGGGLSYNEQFF,TGTGCCAGCAGCTTAGGACTAGCGGGAGGAGGATTGTCCTACAATGAGCAGTTCTTC
TRBV7-9,-,TRBD2,TRBJ2-1,CASSPTSGADNEQFF,TGTGCCAGCAGCCCGACTAGCGGGGCCGACAATGAGCAGTTCTTC
TRBV6-5,many,-,TRBJ1-1,CASSYSLEGAEAFF,TGTGCCAGCAGTTACTCGTTAGAGGGGGCTGAAGCTTTCTTT
TRBV7-6,many,TRBD2,TRBJ2-5,CASSLMTSGGAETQYF,TGTGCCAGCAGCTTGATGACTAGCGGGGGGGCCGAGACCCAGTACTTC
TRBV24-1,few,TRBD2,TRBJ2-5,CATSPGVGGSQETQYF,TGTGCCACCAGTCCGGGCGTCGGGGGGAGCCAAGAGACCCAGTACTTC
TRBV12-5,-,-,TRBJ2-3,CASGPSNWDTQYF,TGTGCTAGTGGTCCAAGTAACTGGGATACGCAGTATTTT
TRBV4-1,few,TRBD2,TRBJ2-1,CASSQGYSSGSSYNEQFF,TGCGCCAGCAGCCAAGGCTACAGTAGCGGGAGTTCCTACAATGAGCAGTTCTTC
TRBV25-1,many,TRBD2,TRBJ2-3,CASRGGLVDRPDTQYF,TGTGCCAGCAGGGGGGGACTAGTCGACCGGCCGGATACGCAGTATTTT
TRBV27,few,TRBD1,TRBJ2-3,CASSFLLGTEPTDTQYF,TGTGCCAGCAGTTTCCTACTCGGGACAGAACCCACAGATACGCAGTATTTT
TRBV20-1,-,-,TRBJ2-7,CSVWEQEAYEQYF,TGCAGTGTTTGGGAGCAGGAGGCCTACGAGCAGTACTTC
TRBV2,-,-,TRBJ2-5,CASSTLPSKGPKETQYF,TGTGCCAGCAGTACTCTACCCTCCAAGGGACCTAAAGAGACCCAGTACTTC
TRBV10-3,-,TRBD1,TRBJ1-1,CAISAVGQGDTEAFF,TGTGCCATCAGTGCAGTGGGGCAGGGGGACACTGAAGCTTTCTTT
TRBV28,many,TRBD2,TRBJ2-7,CASSSRLAGVSYEQYF,TGTGCCAGCAGTTCCAGACTAGCGGGGGTCTCCTACGAGCAGTACTTC
TRBV12-3/TRBV12-4,-,TRBD2,TRBJ2-5,CASSPRGLAGQETQYF,TGTGCCAGCAGCCCACGGGGACTAGCGGGACAAGAGACCCAGTACTTC
TRBV7-9,many,TRBD2,TRBJ2-3,CASSQGTRATDTQYF,TGTGCCAGCAGCCAAGGGACTAGGGCCACAGATACGCAGTATTTT
TRBV20-1,-,-,TRBJ2-5,CSAAGGEAQETQYF,TGCAGTGCCGCAGGGGGGGAGGCCCAAGAGACCCAGTACTTC
TRBV11-2,few,-,TRBJ2-5,CASSPRANQETQYF,TGTGCCAGCAGCCCCCGGGCCAACCAAGAGACCCAGTACTTC
TRBV5-4,-,-,TRBJ2-1,CASSFSGTLPYNEQFF,TGTGCCAGCAGCTTTTCCGGGACCCTCCCCTACAATGAGCAGTTCTTC
TRBV20-1,many,-,TRBJ2-3,CSARGLPGTPSTDTQYF,TGCAGTGCTAGAGGTCTCCCAGGGACCCCTAGCACAGATACGCAGTATTTT
TRBV5-1,many,-,TRBJ2-7,CASSLVGGPASYEQYF,TGCGCCAGCAGCTTGGTGGGGGGCCCGGCGTCCTACGAGCAGTACTTC
TRBV19,-,-,TRBJ1-5,CASSITGNNQPQHF,TGTGCCAGTAGTATCACCGGTAACAATCAGCCCCAGCATTTT
TRBV7-9,-,-,TRBJ1-3,CASTPKVTRELGNTIYF,TGTGCCAGCACACCCAAAGTTACTAGGGAGTTGGGAAACACCATATATTTT
TRBV6-2/TRBV6-3,-,-,TRBJ2-7,CASSDPLGEKLYEQYF,TGTGCCAGCAGCGACCCGTTGGGGGAGAAGCTCTACGAGCAGTACTTC
TRBV6-5,-,-,TRBJ2-1,CASSSRTGLTQFF,TGTGCCAGCAGTTCTAGAACGGGACTCACGCAGTTCTTC
TRBV5-1,many,-,TRBJ1-1,CASSLVLDTEAFF,TGCGCCAGCAGCTTGGTCCTTGACACTGAAGCTTTCTTT
TRBV12-3/TRBV12-4,many,-,TRBJ2-7,CASSSPRAGLPKGEQYF,TGTGCCAGCAGTTCCCCCCGCGCGGGACTTCCTAAGGGGGAGCAGTACTTC
TRBV30,many,-,TRBJ2-1,CAWSVLDYNEQFF,TGTGCCTGGAGTGTACTAGACTACAATGAGCAGTTCTTC
TRBV9,few,-,TRBJ2-1,CASSSRQQSSYNEQFF,TGTGCCAGCAGCTCCCGACAGCAGAGCTCCTACAATGAGCAGTTCTTC
TRBV5-4,few,TRBD1,TRBJ2-7,CASSLGPGTAYEQYF,TGTGCCAGCAGCTTGGGCCCCGGGACAGCCTACGAGCAGTACTTC
TRBV4-2,many,-,TRBJ1-6,CASSPPGSPLHF,TGTGCCAGCAGCCCCCCGGGCTCACCCCTCCACTTT
TRBV9,-,TRBD2,TRBJ2-2,CASSLADPGELFF,TGTGCCAGCAGTCTAGCGGACCCCGGGGAGCTGTTTTTT
TRBV7-6,many,-,TRBJ1-4,CASSLERVGDATNEKLFF,TGTGCCAGCAGCTTAGAAAGGGTGGGGGATGCAACTAATGAAAAACTGTTTTTT
TRBV4-3,few,-,TRBJ2-6,CASSQDSGAGANVLTF,TGCGCCAGCAGCCAAGACTCAGGGGCTGGGGCCAACGTCCTGACTTTC
TRBV9,many,-,TRBJ1-1,CASSVAGGMRTEAFF,TGTGCCAGCAGCGTAGCTGGCGGGATGAGGACTGAAGCTTTCTTT
TRBV12-3/TRBV12-4,many,TRBD2,TRBJ2-4,CASSFGTSKNIQYF,TGTGCCAGCAGTTTTGGGACTAGCAAAAACATTCAGTACTTC
TRBV9,-,-,TRBJ2-3,CASSVGSVNVDTQYF,TGTGCCAGCAGCGTAGGTAGCGTTAACGTGGATACGCAGTATTTT
TRBV7-2,few,-,TRBJ2-5,CASSVNVVGWETQYF,TGTGCCAGCAGCGTTAACGTCGTGGGATGGGAGACCCAGTACTTC
TRBV27,few,-,TRBJ1-1,CASSPHILYTEAFF,TGTGCCAGCAGTCCCCACATATTATACACTGAAGCTTTCTTT
TRBV27,-,TRBD1,TRBJ1-5,CASSLLGSGGSIGQPQHF,TGTGCCAGCAGTTTATTGGGGTCAGGGGGTAGTATAGGTCAGCCCCAGCATTTT
TRBV13,few,TRBD1,TRBJ2-5,CASSTRGQLQETQYF,TGTGCCAGCAGCACGAGGGGACAGCTCCAAGAGACCCAGTACTTC
TRBV15,-,-,TRBJ1-1,CATSPDSHTEAFF,TGTGCCACCAGTCCTGACAGCCACACTGAAGCTTTCTTT
TRBV4-3,-,-,TRBJ2-2,CASSQGSTKAGELFF,TGCGCCAGCAGCCAAGGTAGCACTAAAGCCGGGGAGCTGTTTTTT
TRBV4-2,many,TRBD1,TRBJ2-7,CASSQGQLYEQYF,TGTGCCAGCAGCCAGGGACAGCTGTACGAGCAGTACTTC
TRBV4-3,few,TRBD2,TRBJ2-5,CASSQEGTSVETQYF,TGCGCCAGCAGCCAAGAGGGGACTAGCGTGGAGACCCAGTACTTC
TRBV4-3,many,-,TRBJ2-3,CASSQEGGFRADTQYF,TGCGCCAGCAGCCAAGAGGGCGGATTTCGAGCAGATACGCAGTATTTT
TRBV7-2,-,-,TRBJ2-7,CASSLDVVSYEQYF,TGTGCCAGCAGCTTAGACGTGGTCTCCTACGAGCAGTACTTC
TRBV20-1,-,TRBD2,TRBJ2-7,CSAPPYAGGPYEQYF,TGCAGTGCCCCGCCCTATGCGGGAGGGCCCTACGAGCAGTACTTC